A single sample gave rise to the 21 T cell receptor beta chains below, sequenced in a study of T cell responses to AZD1222 COVID-19 vaccine. The data were produced by immunoSEQ multiplex PCR, yet TCRdb's version contains in-frame clones alone and is incomplete. The sample holds around 130,000 clones; more than 85% are singletons and the top ten take approximately 5.4%. Specimen: peripheral blood, collected on day 0 of AZD1222 vaccination. The receptors were gathered from an adult in good health.

The chain has TRBV6-5 and TRBJ2-3, with unresolved D. Germline CDR1 and CDR2: MNHEY and SVGAGI. This CDR3 has 13 residues. V was cut by 3 bases and J by 6 bases, with 10 bases left in between. CDR3 sequence reads: CASSYKLSDTQYF. The CDR3 DNA reads TGTGCCAGCAGTTATAAACTCTCGGATACGCAGTATTTT.

CDR3 coding DNA: TGTGCCTGGAGTGAAATCCGGGCTCCCAGCGGGAGCTATGGCTACACCTTC. Its protein is CAWSEIRAPSGSYGYTF. This chain uses TRBV30 with TRBJ1-2; D ambiguous. Germline CDR1 GTSNPN, CDR2 SVGIG (reference sequence). V was cut by 1 base and J by 4 bases, with 22 bases left in between. There are 17 residues in the CDR3.

V gene TRBV7-6 combines with J gene TRBJ2-3; the D gene could be TRBD1 or TRBD2 (5 bases each). The V gene's germline CDR1 is SGHVS and CDR2 FNYEAQ. V was shortened by 5 bases and J by 2 bases, with 14 bases between the two germline ends. The CDR3 is made up of 15 amino acids. The CDR3: CASSRTRQFTDTQYF. The CDR3 DNA reads as TGTGCCAGCAGCCGGACTCGACAGTTCACAGATACGCAGTATTTT.

The sample holds a few counts of this clone. The chain employs TRBV19 and TRBJ2-7, with a tentative D call TRBD2 (7 bases). This CDR3 comprises 16 residues. Germline V gene lookup returns CDR1 LNHDA and CDR2 SQIVND (reference sequence). Trimming removed 3 bases from V and 3 bases from J, with 18 bases in between. CDR3 DNA: TGTGCCAGTAGTATCCAGTATCGGGGGGCCATCTACGAGCAGTACTTC. Its translation is CASSIQYRGAIYEQYF.

V usage is TRBV21-1 and J usage is TRBJ1-1. TRBV21-1 is a pseudogene segment. The CDR3 contains 19 residues. The CDR3 here is CASSKDPPGWPGENTEAFF. The CDR3 DNA is TGTGCCAGCAGCAAAGACCCCCCGGGGTGGCCAGGAGAGAACACTGAAGCTTTCTTT.

This chain joins TRBV30 and TRBJ2-2, with TRBD2 matching 7 bases. V dropped 8 bases and J dropped 7; count of bases not matched to a gene: 13. Germline assignment: CDR1 GTSNPN and CDR2 SVGIG (reference sequence). The CDR3 consists of 14 residues. CDR3 protein: CATIAGVSSGELFF. As DNA, the CDR3 is TGTGCCACAATCGCGGGGGTATCGAGCGGGGAGCTGTTTTTT.

This chain connects TRBV5-8 to TRBJ2-1, with 14 positions matching TRBD2. The CDR3 is made up of 17 amino acids. V dropped 1 base and J dropped 7; count of bases not matched to a gene: 7. From germline, CDR1 is SGHTS and CDR2 YDEGEE. The CDR3 coding sequence is TGTGCCAGCAGCTTGTCTCTGGGACTAGCGGGAGTAAATGAGCAGTTCTTC. Amino acids: CASSLSLGLAGVNEQFF.

The rearrangement links TRBV9 to TRBJ1-6; tentatively, D is TRBD1 (6 bases). The CDR3 has 14 amino acids. CDR1 is SGDLS and CDR2 is YYNGEE in the germline V gene. V lost 3 bases and J 7 bases, leaving 11 bases between the germline ends. As DNA, the CDR3 is TGTGCCAGCAGCGCACAGGGTAAGAATTCACCCCTCCACTTT. Protein sequence: CASSAQGKNSPLHF. Based on the CDR3 plus reference TRBV9 and TRBJ1-6, the full variable domain is DSGVTQTPKHLITATGQRVTLRCSPRSGDLSVYWYQQSLDQGLQFLIQYYNGEERAKGNILERFSAQQFPDLHSELNLSSLELGDSALYFCASSAQGKNSPLHFGNGTRLTVT.

The chain recombines TRBV28 with TRBJ2-5; no clear D. The CDR3 is 17 amino acids. Between the trimmed V and J ends, which lost 3 bases and 4 bases, there was a span of 21 bases. Germline assignment: CDR1 MDHEN and CDR2 SYDVKM. CDR3 amino acids: CASSLGRHDGTRETQYF. The CDR3, as DNA: TGTGCCAGCAGTTTGGGAAGACACGACGGAACAAGAGAGACCCAGTACTTC.

The chain carries TRBV30 and TRBJ2-7; 9 bases line up with TRBD1. CDR1 and CDR2 (germline): GTSNPN, SVGIG (reference sequence). V lost 3 bases, J lost 4 bases, and 4 bases stayed unmatched. The CDR3 covers 13 residues. The DNA of the CDR3 is TGTGCCTGGAGCCGGACAGGGGATTACGAGCAGTACTTC. This codes for CAWSRTGDYEQYF.

The chain links TRBV5-1 to TRBJ1-1; D may be TRBD1 (5 bases). Trimming shortened V by 3 bases and J by 5 bases, and 8 bases separated the two germline ends. Germline CDR1 SGHRS, CDR2 YFSETQ. The length of the CDR3 is 12 residues. The chain's CDR3 is CASSSGYTEAFF. Here the CDR3 DNA reads TGCGCCAGCAGCTCAGGGTATACTGAAGCTTTCTTT.

The rearrangement joins TRBV5-1 to TRBJ2-7; 9 bases match TRBD2. V lost 0 bases, J lost 3 bases, and 10 bases stayed unmatched. Germline V gene sequence: CDR1 SGHRS, CDR2 YFSETQ. The CDR3 sequence is 17 residues long. The CDR3 sequence is CASSLAISGAGGYEQYF. The CDR3 DNA follows: TGCGCCAGCAGCTTGGCGATCTCCGGAGCGGGGGGCTACGAGCAGTACTTC.

V usage is TRBV5-8 and J usage is TRBJ1-1, with TRBD1 as a possible D gene (5 bases). There are 14 residues in the CDR3. V shed 1 base and J shed 6 bases, with 13 bases lying between them. Germline CDR1 and CDR2: SGHTS and YDEGEE. CDR3 bases: TGTGCCAGCAGCTTGCCAGGGATTGGCGCTGAAGCTTTCTTT. This sequence encodes CASSLPGIGAEAFF.

The V and J genes are TRBV6-1 and TRBJ1-1; maybe TRBD1 (5 bases). This CDR3 contains 14 residues. The germline CDR1 and CDR2 sequences are MNHNS and SASEGT. V lost 2 bases and J 8 bases, leaving 15 bases between the germline ends. The CDR3 DNA follows: TGTGCCAGCAGTGAATTCTTGGGACTCCTAGAAGCTTTCTTT. Translating gives CASSEFLGLLEAFF.

The V and J genes are TRBV20-1 and TRBJ1-3; D gene uncertain. Trimming left V 6 bases short and J 4 bases short, with 7 bases between. In germline, CDR1 is DFQATT, CDR2 SNEGSKA (reference sequence). CDR3 length: 11 residues. The DNA for the CDR3 is TGCAGTGCAACACAGGGAAACACCATATATTTT. Protein product: CSATQGNTIYF.

The V call is TRBV3-1 (or the pseudogene TRBV3-2), the J call TRBJ2-1; D is ambiguous. The V and J ends lost 1 base and 7 bases respectively, with 8 bases between them. The germline V gene has CDR1 LGHDT and CDR2 YNNKEL (reference sequence). This CDR3 has 13 residues. CDR3 nucleotides: TGTGCCAGCAGCCAAGGTCAACTTAATGAGCAGTTCTTC. As protein: CASSQGQLNEQFF.

The chain employs TRBV7-9 and TRBJ1-4; D gene uncertain. Looked up from germline, CDR1 is SEHNR and CDR2 is FQNEAQ (reference sequence). The CDR3 length is 14 residues. The V gene lost 0 bases and the J gene lost 8 bases, with 10 bases spanning the gap. The CDR3 DNA reads as TGTGCCAGCAGCTTAGCAGGAATAGGGGAAAAACTGTTTTTT. Translated: CASSLAGIGEKLFF.

CDR3 residues: CASSPGQGARLDEQYF. The CDR3, as DNA: TGCGCCAGCAGCCCAGGACAGGGGGCGCGTCTTGACGAGCAGTACTTC. The chain uses TRBV4-1 and TRBJ2-7; the match to TRBD1 covers 11 bases. This CDR3 comprises 16 residues. Losses at the gene ends were 4 bases for V and 5 bases for J; bases not matched to a gene: 10. Looked up from germline, CDR1 is MGHRA and CDR2 is YSYEKL.

The rearrangement uses TRBV29-1 and TRBJ2-7, with 13 bases that match TRBD2. CDR1 and CDR2 from the germline V gene are SQVTM and ANQGSEA. The CDR3 totals 17 residues. The V segment lost 6 bases and the J segment 0 bases; nucleotides outside the gene matches: 11. The CDR3 bases are TGCAGCGTCGGGGACACTAGCGGGAGGGTCAGCTCCTACGAGCAGTACTTC. This codes for CSVGDTSGRVSSYEQYF.

The rearrangement links TRBV2 to TRBJ2-1, with no clear D. Germline V gives CDR1 SNHLY, CDR2 FYNNEI. V lost 10 bases, J lost 8 bases, and 9 bases lay in between. The CDR3 spans 10 residues. The CDR3 nucleotides read TGTGCCACCGTCACCGATGAGCAGTTCTTC. Its protein product is CATVTDEQFF.

The chain combines TRBV24-1 with TRBJ1-2; the D is unclear. Germline V CDR1 and CDR2: KGHDR, SFDVKD. Trimming stripped 5 bases from V and 3 bases from J, with 9 bases between. The CDR3 covers 13 residues. The CDR3 spells CATSVAGDYGYTF. The CDR3 DNA reads TGTGCCACCAGTGTGGCGGGAGACTATGGCTACACCTTC.